This T cell receptor (beta chain) was identified in a study of long-term antiretroviral therapy in people with HIV. Germline lookup yields CDR1 WSHSY and CDR2 SAAADI. This CDR3 region has 14 residues. V was clipped by 4 bases and J by 0 bases, with 7 bases between them. Study-level points and caveats: Diversity measured after ART increased yet remained under transplant donor controls. Pre-ART clonal expansion yielded clones that dominated the repertoire at all time points. ART adherence, viral resistance and therapy changes went undocumented.

They ran version v3.0 of the immunoSEQ assay at survey level. Only in-frame clones appear in the TCRdb table, and some are missing; sequencing was by immunoSEQ multiplex PCR. The sample contains roughly 9,100 clones, 75% of which appear only once. The sample holds one count of this clone. Its antigen is not known. V gene TRBV10-2 combines with J gene TRBJ1-5; D not certain. This receptor was identified in a man in his forties or fifties with HIV. The specimen was unsorted PBMCs, collected 1.8 years before starting antiretroviral therapy. CDR3 DNA: TGCGCCAGCAGTGCGGTCCATAGCAATCAGCCCCAGCATTTT. Translation gives CASSAVHSNQPQHF.